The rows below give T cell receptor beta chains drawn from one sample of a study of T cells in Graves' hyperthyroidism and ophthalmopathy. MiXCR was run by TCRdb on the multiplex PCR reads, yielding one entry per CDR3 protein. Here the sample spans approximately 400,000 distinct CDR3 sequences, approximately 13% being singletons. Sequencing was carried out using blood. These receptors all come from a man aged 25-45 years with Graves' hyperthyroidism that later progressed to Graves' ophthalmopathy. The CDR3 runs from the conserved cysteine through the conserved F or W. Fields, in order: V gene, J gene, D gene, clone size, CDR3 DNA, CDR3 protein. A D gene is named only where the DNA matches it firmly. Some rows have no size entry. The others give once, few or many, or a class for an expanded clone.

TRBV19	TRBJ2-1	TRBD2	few	TGTGCCAGTAGTTGGAAGCGGGGGTCCTACAATGAGCAGTTCTTC	CASSWKRGSYNEQFF
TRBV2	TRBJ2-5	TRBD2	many	TGTGCCAGCAGTGAAGGCGGGGGGCCAGAGACCCAGTACTTC	CASSEGGGPETQYF
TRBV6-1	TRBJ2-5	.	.	TGTGCCAGCAGTGAAGATCCGACAGCCAGAGAGACCCAGTACTTC	CASSEDPTARETQYF
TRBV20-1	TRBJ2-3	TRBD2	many	TGCAGTGCTACCCAGCGGGGGTTAACTAGCACAGATACGCAGTATTTT	CSATQRGLTSTDTQYF
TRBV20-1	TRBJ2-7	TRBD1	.	TGCAGTGCTAGGGGACAGTTCCACGAGCAGTACTTC	CSARGQFHEQYF
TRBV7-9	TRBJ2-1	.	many	TGTGCCAGCAGCTCTTTCCGGGTCCTCAATGAGCAGTTCTTC	CASSSFRVLNEQFF
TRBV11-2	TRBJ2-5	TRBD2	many	TGTGCCAGCAGCTTAGATTCATGGTGGTCTAGCGGGGGAGTTCGGGAGACCCAGTACTTC	CASSLDSWWSSGGVRETQYF
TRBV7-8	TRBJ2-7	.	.	TGTGCCAGCAGCTTAGTTTTCCTCTACGAGCAGTACTTC	CASSLVFLYEQYF
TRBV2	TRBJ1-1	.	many	TGTGCCAGCACCGACCAGACAACTATGAACACTGAAGCTTTCTTT	CASTDQTTMNTEAFF
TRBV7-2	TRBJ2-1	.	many	TGTGCCAGCAGCTCAGAGGCTTCTCCCTCCTACAATGAGCAGTTCTTC	CASSSEASPSYNEQFF
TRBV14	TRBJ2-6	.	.	TGTGCCAGCAGCCGCGGGACCTCTGGGGCCAACGTCCTGACTTTC	CASSRGTSGANVLTF
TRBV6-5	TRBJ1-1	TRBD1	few	TGTGCCAGCAGTTATGGCCCGACAGGGTTCACTGAAGCTTTCTTT	CASSYGPTGFTEAFF
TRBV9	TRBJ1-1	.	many	TGTGCCAGCAGCCTGGGGGGGACGCCGAACACTGAAGCTTTCTTT	CASSLGGTPNTEAFF
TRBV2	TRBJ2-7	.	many	TGTGCCAGCAGTGGTCACTACGAGCAGTACTTC	CASSGHYEQYF
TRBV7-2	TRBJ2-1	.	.	TGTGCCAGCAGCTTAGCCCTGACAGAAAGCTCCTACAATGAGCAGTTCTTC	CASSLALTESSYNEQFF
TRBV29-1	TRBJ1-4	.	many	TGCAGCGTTGAATGGGGGACTAATGAAAAACTGTTTTTT	CSVEWGTNEKLFF
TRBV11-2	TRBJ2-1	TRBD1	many	TGTGCCAGCACCCCCCTGGGACAGGGCCCCTACAATGAGCAGTTCTTC	CASTPLGQGPYNEQFF
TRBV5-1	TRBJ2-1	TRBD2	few	TGCGCCAGCAGCCACGGACTAGCGGGGGACAATGAGCAGTTCTTC	CASSHGLAGDNEQFF